This T cell receptor beta chain comes out of a study of low-dose radiotherapy and immunotherapy resistance in tumors. Looking at the study overall: With 1 Gy per fraction every two weeks, Cohort 2 accumulated 13 Gy across 26 weeks.

Primers used for first-strand cDNA, a TRAV- and TRBV-specific set, covered both alpha and beta chains. PCR amplification of the TCRs was performed with Phusion for 20 to 25 PCR cycles, and it relied on a constant-region primer together with a V-primer adapter. TCRdb used MiXCR to reprocess the reads, holding one entry per CDR3 protein. The sample includes under 95,000 distinct CDR3 sequences, less than 20% of them seen just once. The time point denotes: after trial treatment. Treatment specified: LDRT plus nivolumab, ipilimumab, low-dose cyclophosphamide and aspirin (RACIN trial). This clonotype was counted ten times or more. There are 16 residues in the CDR3. V was clipped by 5 bases and J by 5 bases; unmatched bases: 8.

V is TRBV12-3 or TRBV12-4 and J is TRBJ2-7; 14 bases fit TRBD2. The sequence came from a male donor with prostate cancer. This specimen consisted of PBMCs, obtained after low-dose radiotherapy plus immunotherapy. The CDR3 region is CASSAPGLAGENEQYF. The CDR3 bases are TGTGCCAGCAGTGCTCCGGGACTAGCGGGAGAAAACGAGCAGTACTTC.